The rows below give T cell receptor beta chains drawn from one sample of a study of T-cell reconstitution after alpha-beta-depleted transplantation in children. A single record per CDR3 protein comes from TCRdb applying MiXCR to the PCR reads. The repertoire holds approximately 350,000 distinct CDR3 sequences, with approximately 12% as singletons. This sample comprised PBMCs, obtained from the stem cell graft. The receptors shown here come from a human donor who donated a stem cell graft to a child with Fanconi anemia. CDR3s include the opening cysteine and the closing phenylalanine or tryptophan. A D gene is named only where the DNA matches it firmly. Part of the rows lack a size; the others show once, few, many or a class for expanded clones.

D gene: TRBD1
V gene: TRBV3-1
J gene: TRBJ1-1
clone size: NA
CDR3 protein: CASTPVTGANTEAFF
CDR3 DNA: TGTGCCAGCACTCCAGTTACAGGGGCGAACACTGAAGCTTTCTTT

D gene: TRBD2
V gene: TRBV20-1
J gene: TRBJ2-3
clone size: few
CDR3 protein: CSAPDAGGPGDTQYF
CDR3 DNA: TGCAGTGCGCCAGATGCGGGGGGGCCTGGAGATACGCAGTATTTT

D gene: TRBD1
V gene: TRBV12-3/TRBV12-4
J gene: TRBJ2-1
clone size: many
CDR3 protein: CASSPRGQGALEQFF
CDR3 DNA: TGTGCCAGCAGTCCACGGGGACAGGGGGCTTTAGAACAGTTCTTC

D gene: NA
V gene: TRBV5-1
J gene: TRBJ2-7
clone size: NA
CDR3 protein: CASSLYPGKDEQYF
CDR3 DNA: TGCGCCAGCAGCTTGTACCCGGGAAAGGACGAGCAGTACTTC

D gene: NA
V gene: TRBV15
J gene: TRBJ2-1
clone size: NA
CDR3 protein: CATSKRNEGRVYNEQFF
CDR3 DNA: TGTGCCACCAGCAAACGGAACGAGGGTCGAGTCTACAATGAGCAGTTCTTC

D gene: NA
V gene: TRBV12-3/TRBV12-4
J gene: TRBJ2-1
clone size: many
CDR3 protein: CASSLGTRGRSYNEQFF
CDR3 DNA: TGTGCCAGCAGTTTGGGTACCAGGGGCCGCTCCTACAATGAGCAGTTCTTC

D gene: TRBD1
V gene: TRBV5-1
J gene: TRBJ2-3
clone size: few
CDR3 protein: CASSTGEGATDTQYF
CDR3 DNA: TGCGCCAGCAGCACAGGAGAGGGGGCGACAGATACGCAGTATTTT

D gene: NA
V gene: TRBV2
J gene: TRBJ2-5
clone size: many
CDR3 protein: CAIWTPGRETQYF
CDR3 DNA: TGTGCCATCTGGACCCCGGGGAGGGAGACCCAGTACTTC

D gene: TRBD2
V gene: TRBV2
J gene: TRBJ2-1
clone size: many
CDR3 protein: CASSEAPSGGGNEQFF
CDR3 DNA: TGTGCCAGCAGTGAAGCGCCTAGCGGGGGAGGCAATGAGCAGTTCTTC

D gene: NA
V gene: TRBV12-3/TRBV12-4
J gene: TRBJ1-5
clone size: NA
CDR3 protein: CASSFTGSYQPQHF
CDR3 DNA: TGTGCCAGCAGTTTCACAGGGAGTTATCAGCCCCAGCATTTT

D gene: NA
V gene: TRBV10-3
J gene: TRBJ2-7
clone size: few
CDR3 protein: CAISGQAWDEQYF
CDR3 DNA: TGTGCCATCAGTGGGCAGGCTTGGGACGAGCAGTACTTC

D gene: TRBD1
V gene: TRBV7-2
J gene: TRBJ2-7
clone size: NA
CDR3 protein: CASSFIGTGEYF
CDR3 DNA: TGTGCCAGCAGCTTTATCGGGACAGGGGAGTACTTC

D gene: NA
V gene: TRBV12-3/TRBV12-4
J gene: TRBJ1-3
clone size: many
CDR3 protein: CASREQGRSGNTIYF
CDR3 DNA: TGTGCCAGCAGAGAACAGGGACGCTCTGGAAACACCATATATTTT

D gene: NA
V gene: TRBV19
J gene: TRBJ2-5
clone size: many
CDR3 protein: CASSIYEGGSTETQYF
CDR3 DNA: TGTGCCAGTAGTATTTACGAAGGAGGATCCACAGAGACCCAGTACTTC

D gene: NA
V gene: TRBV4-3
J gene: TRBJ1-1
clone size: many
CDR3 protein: CASSQEAGTGTEAFF
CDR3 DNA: TGCGCCAGCAGCCAAGAGGCAGGGACGGGCACTGAAGCTTTCTTT

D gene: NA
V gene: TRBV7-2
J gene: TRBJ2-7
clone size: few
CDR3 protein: CASSEANSYEQYF
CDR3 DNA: TGTGCCAGCAGCGAGGCGAACAGCTACGAGCAGTACTTC

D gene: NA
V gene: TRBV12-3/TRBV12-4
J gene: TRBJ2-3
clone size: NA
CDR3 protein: CASRDRDDGADTQYF
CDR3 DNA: TGTGCCAGCAGAGACCGGGACGACGGGGCAGATACGCAGTATTTT

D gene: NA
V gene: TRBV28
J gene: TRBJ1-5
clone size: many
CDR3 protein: CACQLGQGRGQPQHF
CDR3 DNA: TGTGCCTGCCAACTGGGGCAGGGGAGGGGCCAGCCCCAGCATTTT

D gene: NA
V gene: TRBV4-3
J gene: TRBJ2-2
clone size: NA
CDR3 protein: CASSQDYRGRELFF
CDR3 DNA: TGCGCCAGCAGCCAAGATTATCGGGGCCGGGAGCTGTTTTTT

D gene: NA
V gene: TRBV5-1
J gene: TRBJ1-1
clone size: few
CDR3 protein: CASSLGGGQTYMNTEAFF
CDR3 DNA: TGCGCCAGCAGCTTGGGGGGTGGACAGACCTACATGAACACTGAAGCTTTCTTT

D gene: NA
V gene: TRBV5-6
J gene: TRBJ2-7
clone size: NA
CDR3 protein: CASSLGQLYYEQYF
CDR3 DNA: TGTGCCAGCAGCTTAGGACAGCTATACTACGAGCAGTACTTC

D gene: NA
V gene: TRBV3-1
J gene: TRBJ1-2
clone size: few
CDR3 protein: CASSQEVSQNYGYTF
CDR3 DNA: TGTGCCAGCAGCCAAGAAGTGTCCCAGAACTATGGCTACACCTTC